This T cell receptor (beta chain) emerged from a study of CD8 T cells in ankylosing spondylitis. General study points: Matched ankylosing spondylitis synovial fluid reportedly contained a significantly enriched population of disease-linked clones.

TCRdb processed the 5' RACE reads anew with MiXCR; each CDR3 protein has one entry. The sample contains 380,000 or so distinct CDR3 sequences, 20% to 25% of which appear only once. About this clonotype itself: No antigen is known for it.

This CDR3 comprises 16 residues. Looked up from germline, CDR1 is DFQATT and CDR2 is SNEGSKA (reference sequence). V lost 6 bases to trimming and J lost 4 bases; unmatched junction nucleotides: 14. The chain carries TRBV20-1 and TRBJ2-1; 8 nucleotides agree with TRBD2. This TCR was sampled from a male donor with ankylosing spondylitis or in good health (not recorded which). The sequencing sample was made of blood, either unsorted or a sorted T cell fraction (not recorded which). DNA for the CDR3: TGCAGTGCCCCCCGCGGGGGGAAAAAAATTTACAATGAGCAGTTCTTC. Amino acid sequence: CSAPRGGKKIYNEQFF.